These T cell receptor beta chains were read from a single sample in a study of identical twins. MiXCR, applied by TCRdb to the 5' RACE reads, yields one record per CDR3 protein. The table shows fewer than 800,000 distinct CDR3 sequences, with 7% to 7.5% occurring only once. Another study also made use of these data, one on yellow fever vaccine responses in identical twins.

The sample consisted of PBMCs. Receptor source: a woman aged 18-30 years in good health. The CDR3 runs from the conserved cysteine through the conserved F or W. D genes are given only for firm matches. A row's size may be missing; if present it is once, few, many or a size class.

j_call,d_call,clone_size,cdr3_length,v_call,cdr3_aa,cdr3_nt
TRBJ2-1,TRBD2,NA,16,TRBV5-6,CASSLSGSGKGNEQFF,TGTGCCAGCAGTCTCAGCGGTAGCGGGAAAGGCAATGAGCAGTTCTTC
TRBJ2-5,NA,few,14,TRBV7-2,CASSFDWSAETQYF,TGTGCCAGCAGCTTTGATTGGTCGGCCGAGACCCAGTACTTC
TRBJ2-1,NA,few,13,TRBV20-1,CSARWASSVEQFF,TGCAGTGCTAGATGGGCTAGCTCAGTGGAGCAGTTCTTC
TRBJ1-1,TRBD1,many,16,TRBV29-1,CSVLDQGNRGNTEAFF,TGCAGCGTCCTCGACCAGGGCAACAGGGGGAACACTGAAGCTTTCTTT
TRBJ2-4,TRBD2,few,17,TRBV3-1,CASSQGVAGNVKNIQYF,TGTGCCAGCAGCCAAGGGGTAGCGGGGAATGTCAAAAACATTCAGTACTTC
TRBJ1-1,NA,many,13,TRBV5-1,CASSEGVNTEAFF,TGCGCCAGCAGCGAAGGGGTAAACACTGAAGCTTTCTTT
TRBJ2-3,TRBD2,NA,15,TRBV6-1,CASSELGLAPDTQYF,TGTGCCAGCAGTGAACTGGGACTAGCCCCAGATACGCAGTATTTT
TRBJ2-3,TRBD2,NA,17,TRBV27,CASSLTVASGSTDTQYF,TGTGCCAGCAGTTTAACTGTAGCTAGCGGGTCCACAGATACGCAGTATTTT
TRBJ2-3,TRBD1,few,15,TRBV7-9,CASSLEKGGPDTQYF,TGTGCCAGCAGTCTCGAAAAAGGGGGCCCAGATACGCAGTATTTT
TRBJ2-2,NA,few,13,TRBV6-5,CASSYAPAFELFF,TGTGCCAGCAGTTACGCCCCGGCTTTTGAGCTGTTTTTT
TRBJ1-3,NA,few,16,TRBV13,CASSLGQVVSGNTIYF,TGTGCCAGCAGCTTAGGACAGGTGGTTTCTGGAAACACCATATATTTT
TRBJ1-1,NA,many,13,TRBV5-1,CASSLGGHTEAFF,TGCGCCAGCAGCTTGGGGGGACACACTGAAGCTTTCTTT
TRBJ2-7,NA,few,15,TRBV28,CASSPPINKGYEQYF,TGTGCCAGCAGTCCCCCGATAAATAAGGGCTACGAGCAGTACTTC